The clone carrying this T cell receptor (beta chain) showed up many times. There are 15 residues in the CDR3. V was trimmed by 6 bases and J by 0 bases, leaving 12 bases between them. TCR beta CDR3 sequences were amplified from RNA transcripts. A set of HTBI primers served as the primers for a first-round RT-PCR of the TCR CDR3. TCRdb called the multiplex PCR reads again in MiXCR, with one record for every CDR3 protein. This table holds about 640,000 distinct CDR3 sequences, about 14% found once. Exclusion of patients followed from uncontrolled infection, other autoimmune disease, pregnancy or lactation. This record belongs to a study of T cells in Graves' hyperthyroidism and ophthalmopathy.

What was sequenced was blood. The TCR sequence derives from a woman aged 45-59 years with Graves' ophthalmopathy. The V call is TRBV12-3 or TRBV12-4, the J call TRBJ1-5; D not certain. Here the CDR3 DNA reads TGTGCCAGCAGCTCCGACACGGATAGCAATCAGCCCCAGCATTTT. Amino acid sequence: CASSSDTDSNQPQHF.